The present T cell receptor beta chain was sequenced within a study of Graves' ophthalmopathy and Graves' hyperthyroidism. Amplified material comprised TCR beta CDR3 regions derived from RNA transcripts. HTBI primers served in a first-round RT-PCR, which a second-round multiplex PCR followed. One entry per CDR3 protein, called by TCRdb with MiXCR from the multiplex PCR reads. The sample carries under 400,000 distinct CDR3 sequences, roughly 17% recorded once. Germline values: CDR1 MGHRA, CDR2 YSYEKL. V was shortened by 1 base and J by 3 bases, with 7 bases between the two germline ends. The CDR3 consists of 14 residues. Study results and caveats: The majority of expanded thyroid clonotypes above 0.001 frequency also occurred in blood.

Patients were left out if they had other autoimmune diseases, uncontrolled infections, pregnancy or lactation. Sampling over 7.5 ml of fresh peripheral blood provided the PBMCs. This clonotype was detected many times. Its target is unknown. The rearrangement links TRBV4-1 to TRBJ1-5; no firm D call. The receptor was isolated from an adult man with Graves' ophthalmopathy. Sequenced input: peripheral blood. The CDR3 is CASSQVPVNQPQHF. In nucleotides, the CDR3 is TGCGCCAGCAGCCAAGTTCCTGTCAATCAGCCCCAGCATTTT.